The source of this T cell receptor (beta chain) is a study of T cells after yellow fever vaccination. TCRdb called the 5' RACE reads again in MiXCR, with one record for every CDR3 protein. Of just over 250,000 distinct CDR3 sequences listed, about 5% are singletons. CDR1 and CDR2 from the germline V gene are LNHDA and SQIVND (reference sequence). The CDR3 is 13 amino acids. With 10 bases clipped from V and 4 bases from J, the junction kept 7 bases outside the gene matches. This clonotype was counted a few times. The sample consisted of CD4+ T cells sorted from PBMCs, taken on the day of the yellow fever booster vaccination. The genes are TRBV19 and TRBJ1-5, with 7 bases matching TRBD1. The receptor's source is a man aged 18 to 29 who received the YFV17D yellow fever vaccine. The chain's CDR3 is CAIQGVCNQPQHF. The CDR3 nucleotides read TGTGCCATCCAGGGGGTCTGTAATCAGCCCCAGCATTTT.